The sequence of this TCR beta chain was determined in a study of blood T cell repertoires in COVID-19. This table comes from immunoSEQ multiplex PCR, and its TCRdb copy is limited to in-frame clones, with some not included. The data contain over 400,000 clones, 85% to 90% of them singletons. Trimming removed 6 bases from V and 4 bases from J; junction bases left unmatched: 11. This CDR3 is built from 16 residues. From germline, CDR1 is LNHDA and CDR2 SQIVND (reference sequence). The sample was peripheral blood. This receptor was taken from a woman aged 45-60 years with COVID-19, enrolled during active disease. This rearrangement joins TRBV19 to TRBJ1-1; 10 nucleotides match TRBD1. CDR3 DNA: TGTGCCAGTAGCCCAGGACAGGGGGGTCTGAGCACTGAAGCTTTCTTT. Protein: CASSPGQGGLSTEAFF.